These 25 T cell receptor beta chains originate from one sample sequenced in a study of cytomegalovirus exposure and HLA in healthy donors. Both 60 Vbeta primers and 13 Jbeta primers went into the PCR. Sequencing was performed with immunoSEQ multiplex PCR; in TCRdb, only in-frame clones are kept and a portion is missing. The sample lists roughly 200,000 clones; more than 75% were seen once. Sequencing was carried out using PBMCs. These receptors were obtained from a man aged 25-45 years in good health and CMV-seronegative.

The chain is built from TRBV10-1 and TRBJ1-4; possible D gene TRBD1, 6 bases. CDR3 length: 15 residues. CDR1 is WNHNN, CDR2 SYGVQD, per germline (reference sequence). V was pared by 4 bases and J by 2 bases, with 11 bases between. The CDR3 loop reads CASSAQGFTNEKLFF. CDR3 DNA: TGCGCCAGCAGTGCCCAGGGGTTTACTAATGAAAAACTGTTTTTT.

The chain has TRBV28 and TRBJ2-2, with a possible D match to TRBD2 (6 bases). Trimming cost V 5 bases and J 1 base, with 11 bases left between them. From germline, CDR1 is MDHEN and CDR2 SYDVKM. The CDR3 contains 15 residues. The CDR3 spells CASSHPGLNTGELFF. CDR3 nucleotides: TGTGCCAGCAGTCACCCGGGACTGAACACCGGGGAGCTGTTTTTT. Together with reference TRBV28 and TRBJ2-2, the CDR3 gives the full variable domain: DVKVTQSSRYLVKRTGEKVFLECVQDMDHENMFWYRQDPGLGLRLIYFSYDVKMKEKGDIPEGYSVSREKKERFSLILESASTNQTSMYLCASSHPGLNTGELFFGEGSRLTVL.

This rearrangement joins TRBV5-1 to TRBJ2-1; 8 positions agree with TRBD2. This CDR3 has 15 amino acids. Trimming took 0 bases from V and 7 from J; bases not matched to a gene: 6. CDR1 and CDR2 (germline): SGHRS, YFSETQ. The CDR3 sequence is CASSLVSGGGNEQFF. In DNA, the CDR3 is TGCGCCAGCAGCTTGGTGTCGGGGGGGGGTAATGAGCAGTTCTTC.

Of note for this clone: Its ends do not fully match the called genes, so a read error is possible. The DNA for the CDR3 is TGTGCCAGCAGCCCGGGCTGGGGCTCTGGGGCCAACGGCCTGACTTTC. Its translation is CASSPGWGSGANGLTF. This sequence joins TRBV14 and TRBJ2-6, with D possibly TRBD1 on 5 matching bases. This CDR3 contains 16 residues. Germline V lookup: CDR1 SGHDN, CDR2 FVKESK.

On this clone: At one boundary the junction diverges from the germline segment, which might be a read error. Here the CDR3 DNA reads TGTGCCGGGAGGGAGGGGGGGGTGGGGGAGCAGTACTTC. As protein: CAGREGGVGEQYF. J is TRBJ2-7 and V is TRBV30, with D possibly being TRBD2 (7 bases). Germline V CDR1 and CDR2: GTSNPN, SVGIG (reference sequence). The CDR3 is made up of 13 amino acids.

This clone showed up just a few times. CDR3 residues: CASSTPSSYEQYF. As DNA, the CDR3 is TGTGCCAGCAGCACTCCCTCTTCCTACGAGCAGTACTTC. V usage is TRBV28 and J usage is TRBJ2-7, with unresolved D. V was clipped by 6 bases and J by 1 base, with 10 bases between them. Germline V lookup: CDR1 MDHEN, CDR2 SYDVKM. This CDR3 spans 13 amino acids.

Only one count was recorded for this clone. The chain combines TRBV5-5 with TRBJ1-4; D perhaps matches TRBD1 (5 bases). CDR1 and CDR2 from the germline V gene are SGHKS and YYEKEE (reference sequence). With 0 bases removed from V and 4 bases from J, the gap between germline ends came to 13 bases. This CDR3 has 16 amino acids. The chain's CDR3 is CASSLALLRDNEKLFF. CDR3 sequence (DNA): TGTGCCAGCAGCTTGGCCCTGCTCAGGGATAATGAAAAACTGTTTTTT.

This chain links TRBV2 with TRBJ2-3, with 12 bases matching TRBD2. J gave up 5 bases and V 9 bases, and 9 bases lay outside the gene matches. Germline-derived CDR1 and CDR2 are SNHLY and FYNNEI. The CDR3 has 15 residues. Here the CDR3 DNA reads TGTGCCAGTTCTTCTAGCGGGGGGGCCGTAGATACGCAGTATTTT. Residues: CASSSSGGAVDTQYF.

The chain is built from TRBV11-3 and TRBJ2-1; 9 bases map to TRBD1. V shed 1 base, J shed 3 bases, and the junction held 4 bases outside the gene matches. Germline V CDR1 and CDR2: SGHNT, YENEEA. The CDR3 runs 16 residues. CDR3 residues: CASSLGGQGSYNEQFF. DNA of the CDR3: TGTGCCAGCAGCTTAGGGGGACAGGGCAGCTACAATGAGCAGTTCTTC.

This clone was detected a few times. The chain carries TRBV9 and TRBJ2-7, with 7 bases aligning to TRBD1. CDR3 length: 16 residues. The V and J ends lost 2 bases and 6 bases, in that order; junction bases with no gene match: 14. Germline-derived CDR1 and CDR2 are SGDLS and YYNGEE. DNA for the CDR3: TGTGCCAGCAGCGTCCCCCCGGGGACAGCTTTACGCGAGCAGTACTTC. Amino acid sequence: CASSVPPGTALREQYF.

The chain links TRBV7-9 to TRBJ2-7; a weak D match, TRBD1 (6 bases). Germline CDR1 SEHNR, CDR2 FQNEAQ (reference sequence). V gave up 4 bases and J gave up 6 bases, with 25 bases separating them. The CDR3 covers 17 residues. CDR3: CASSYINVRDIRSEQYF. CDR3 bases: TGTGCCAGCAGCTATATAAACGTCAGGGACATTCGTTCCGAGCAGTACTTC.

This chain uses TRBV5-1 with TRBJ2-2; 11 positions agree with TRBD2. V lost 4 bases and J lost 5; bases outside the gene matches: 4. Germline CDR1 reads SGHRS; CDR2 reads YFSETQ. This CDR3 is 15 amino acids long. For the CDR3, the DNA is TGCGCCAGCAGCCTGGGACTAGCGGTAACCGGGGAGCTGTTTTTT. It yields the protein CASSLGLAVTGELFF.

The chain uses TRBV6-6 and TRBJ2-5; 9 nucleotides line up with TRBD1. The closer fit of TRBJ2-7 to the DNA end suggests the J call may be wrong. From germline, CDR1 is MNHNY and CDR2 SVGAGI (reference sequence). There are 15 residues in the CDR3. CDR3 sequence reads: CASRPPGQGHYEQYF. For the CDR3, the DNA is TGTGCCAGCAGGCCACCGGGACAGGGCCACTACGAGCAGTACTTC.

The CDR3 reads CASSLEGSGGSNEQYF. The CDR3 DNA reads TGCGCCAGCAGCTTGGAGGGTAGCGGGGGGTCTAACGAGCAGTACTTC. This chain links TRBV5-1 with TRBJ2-7, with 10 bases matching TRBD2. Germline V CDR1 and CDR2: SGHRS, YFSETQ. Germline trimming cut 0 bases from V and 5 bases from J; bases unmatched to any gene: 8. The CDR3 sequence is 16 residues long.

The chain is built from TRBV21-1 and TRBJ2-1; the table's D call TRBD2 went unverified against the DNA. TRBV21-1 represents a pseudogene. The CDR3 length is 14 residues. The CDR3 sequence: CASSRPGIYNEQFF. The CDR3 DNA reads TGTGCCAGCAGCCGGCCGGGGATTTACAATGAGCAGTTCTTC.

V usage is TRBV11-2 and J usage is TRBJ2-7, with a possible D match to TRBD1 (6 bases). This CDR3 is 13 amino acids long. V lost 4 bases, J lost 6 bases, and 13 bases lay in between. Germline CDR1 and CDR2: SGHAT and FQNNGV. The CDR3 nucleotides read TGTGCCAGCAGCTGGATCGACAGGAGCGAGCAGTACTTC. Protein sequence: CASSWIDRSEQYF.

The chain uses TRBV2 and TRBJ1-2; TRBD1 might be the D (6 bases). Trimming took 3 bases from V and 8 from J, leaving 16 bases between them. There are 14 residues in the CDR3. Per the germline V gene, CDR1 is SNHLY and CDR2 is FYNNEI. CDR3 amino acids: CASSEGPRDNGYTF. DNA of the CDR3: TGTGCCAGCAGTGAGGGTCCCCGGGACAACGGCTACACCTTC.

CDR3 amino acids: CAWTRDRTANEKLFF. The CDR3 DNA reads TGTGCCTGGACCCGGGACAGGACTGCTAATGAAAAACTGTTTTTT. The chain recombines TRBV30 with TRBJ1-4; 8 bases are a match to TRBD1. CDR3 length: 15 amino acids. Per the germline V gene, CDR1 is GTSNPN and CDR2 is SVGIG (reference sequence). Trimming took 4 bases from V and 3 from J; bases not matched to a gene: 7.

The chain joins TRBV7-2 to TRBJ1-1, with TRBD1 matching over 7 bases. Trimming at V came to 5 bases and at J to 4 bases, leaving 4 bases not matched to a gene. Germline V gene sequence: CDR1 SGHTA, CDR2 FQGNSA. The CDR3 has 13 amino acids. CDR3 DNA: TGTGCCAGCAGCCCCCGACAGGGCACTGAAGCTTTCTTT. This translates into CASSPRQGTEAFF.

The chain recombines TRBV7-2 with TRBJ1-5; D gene unclear. The CDR3 is 12 amino acids. V gave up 2 bases and J gave up 6 bases, with 5 bases separating them. Germline assignment: CDR1 SGHTA and CDR2 FQGNSA. The CDR3 nucleotides are TGTGCCAGCAGCTTAATGAGTCAGCCCCAGCATTTT. It is translated as CASSLMSQPQHF.

The chain couples TRBV6-6 to TRBJ2-7, with a possible D match to TRBD2 (5 bases). CDR3 length: 13 amino acids. The V and J ends lost 2 bases and 7 bases respectively, with 12 bases between them. Germline CDR1 and CDR2: MNHNY and SVGAGI (reference sequence). The CDR3 DNA follows: TGTGCCAGCAGTTACCAAAACCCGGGAGAGCAGTACTTC. The encoded protein is CASSYQNPGEQYF.

V usage is TRBV7-8 and J usage is TRBJ2-1, with D maybe TRBD2 (6 bases). Germline CDR1 reads SGHVS; CDR2 reads FQNEAQ. V was pared by 2 bases and J by 7 bases, with 9 bases between. This CDR3 region has 13 residues. In nucleotides, the CDR3 is TGTGCCAGCAGCTTAAACGGACTAAATGAGCAGTTCTTC. Its protein is CASSLNGLNEQFF.

The chain has TRBV5-1 and TRBJ1-6, with 8 bases aligning to TRBD1. V was pared by 3 bases and J by 7 bases, with 9 bases of the junction left unmatched. CDR1 SGHRS and CDR2 YFSETQ come from the germline V gene. This CDR3 is 16 amino acids long. CDR3 nucleotide sequence: TGCGCCAGCAGCTGGGACAGGATTTACGGAAATTCACCCCTCCACTTT. Its protein is CASSWDRIYGNSPLHF.

This chain uses TRBV4-2 with TRBJ1-2; 8 nucleotides match TRBD1. CDR1 is LGHNA and CDR2 is YNFKEQ in the germline V gene. V was pared by 1 base and J by 5 bases, with 6 bases of the junction left unmatched. The CDR3 loop spans 15 amino acids. The CDR3 protein is CASSQGQGQLYGYTF. CDR3 sequence (DNA): TGTGCCAGCAGCCAAGGACAGGGGCAATTATATGGCTACACCTTC.

The V gene is TRBV11-3, the J gene TRBJ2-1, with 9 bases lining up with TRBD2. This CDR3 is built from 18 residues. Germline V lookup: CDR1 SGHNT, CDR2 YENEEA. Unmatched junction bases numbered 11, after V lost 5 bases and J lost 0 bases. The CDR3 sequence is CASSPGVREGSSYNEQFF. CDR3 coding DNA: TGTGCCAGCAGCCCAGGGGTGCGGGAGGGAAGCTCCTACAATGAGCAGTTCTTC.